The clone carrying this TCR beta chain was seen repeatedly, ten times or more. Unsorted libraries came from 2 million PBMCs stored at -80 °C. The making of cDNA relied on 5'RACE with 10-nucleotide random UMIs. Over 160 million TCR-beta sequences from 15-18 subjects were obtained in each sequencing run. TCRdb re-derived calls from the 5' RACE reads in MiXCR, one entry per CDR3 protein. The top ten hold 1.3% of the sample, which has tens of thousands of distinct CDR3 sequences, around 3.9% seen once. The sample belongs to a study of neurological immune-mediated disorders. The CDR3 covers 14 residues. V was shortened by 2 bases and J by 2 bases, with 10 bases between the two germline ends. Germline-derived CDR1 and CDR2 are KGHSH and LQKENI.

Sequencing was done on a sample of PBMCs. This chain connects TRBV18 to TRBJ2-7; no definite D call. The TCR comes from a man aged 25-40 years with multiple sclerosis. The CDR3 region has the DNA TGTGCCAGCTCACCAGGCAGGAATACCTACGAGCAGTACTTC. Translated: CASSPGRNTYEQYF. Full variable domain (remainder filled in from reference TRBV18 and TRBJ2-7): NAGVMQNPRHLVRRRGQEARLRCSPMKGHSHVYWYRQLPEEGLKFMVYLQKENIIDESGMPKERFSAEFPKEGPSILRIQQVVRGDSAAYFCASSPGRNTYEQYFGPGTRLTVT.